The 25 T cell receptor beta chains given below trace back to one sample, sequenced in a study of T cells in localized non-small cell lung cancer. Clones were sequenced by immunoSEQ multiplex PCR, and TCRdb holds only the in-frame ones, with some missing. Counted here are about 1,900 clones, approximately 32% occurring once; the ten biggest clones make up 12%. The input for sequencing was lung tumor tissue, taken before any cancer treatment. The receptors stem from a female donor over 55 with stage I squamous cell lung carcinoma.

V and J are TRBV15 and TRBJ1-4, with 7 positions matching TRBD1. J was trimmed by 8 bases and V by 3 bases; bases with no gene match: 9. There are 15 residues in the CDR3. The germline CDR1 and CDR2 sequences are LNHNV and YYDKDF (reference sequence). The chain's CDR3 is CATSRGQGGLEKLFF. As DNA, the CDR3 is TGTGCCACCAGCAGGGGGCAGGGGGGTTTGGAAAAACTGTTTTTT.

This clone was seen a handful of times. The chain combines TRBV14 with TRBJ2-7; D unclear. V shed 0 bases and J shed 5 bases, with 2 bases lying between them. Germline V gene lookup returns CDR1 SGHDN and CDR2 FVKESK. The CDR3 is 11 residues long. The DNA for the CDR3 is TGTGCCAGCAGCCAAGAGCACGAGCAGTACTTC. Its protein is CASSQEHEQYF.

This chain connects TRBV19 to TRBJ1-1; tentative D call: TRBD1 (5 bases). Trimming shortened V by 4 bases and J by 0 bases, and 12 bases separated the two germline ends. Germline CDR1 and CDR2: LNHDA and SQIVND (reference sequence). This CDR3 is built from 15 residues. CDR3 sequence: CASSKATEMNTEAFF. DNA for the CDR3: TGTGCCAGTAGTAAGGCGACAGAAATGAACACTGAAGCTTTCTTT.

As concerns this clone: The same CDR3 is also encoded by other DNA sequences in this sample. The chain is built from TRBV29-1 and TRBJ2-5; D possibly corresponds to TRBD2 (5 bases). V was shortened by 6 bases and J by 1 base, with 9 bases between the two germline ends. This CDR3 contains 12 residues. Germline V gene data show CDR1 as SQVTM and CDR2 as ANQGSEA. The chain's CDR3 is CSVGRGQETQYF. CDR3 bases: TGCAGCGTAGGGAGAGGCCAAGAGACCCAGTACTTC. The variable domain in full, completed from reference TRBV29-1 and TRBJ2-5, reads SAVISQKPSRDICQRGTSLTIQCQVDSQVTMMFWYRQQPGQSLTLIATANQGSEATYESGFVIDKFPISRPNLTFSTLTVSNMSPEDSSIYLCSVGRGQETQYFGPGTRLLVL.

This clone is labeled as large. The chain employs TRBV16 and TRBJ1-4, with 10 bases aligning to TRBD1. CDR1 and CDR2 from the germline V gene are KGHSY and FQNENV. The ends lost 4 bases at V and 2 bases at J; junction bases unmatched: 7. This CDR3 comprises 17 residues. The CDR3 loop reads CASSPDRGPSTNEKLFF. In nucleotides, the CDR3 is TGTGCCAGCAGCCCAGACAGGGGGCCTTCGACTAATGAAAAACTGTTTTTT.

The chain is built from TRBV29-1 and TRBJ1-1; D not certain. The CDR3 totals 15 residues. Germline CDR1 SQVTM, CDR2 ANQGSEA. V was shortened by 4 bases and J by 5 bases, with 20 bases between the two germline ends. The CDR3 reads CSVGVSADRSTEAFF. CDR3 nucleotide sequence: TGCAGCGTTGGGGTTTCGGCAGATCGGTCGACTGAAGCTTTCTTT.

The chain couples TRBV9 to TRBJ1-5, with 8 positions matching TRBD1. The germline gives CDR1 SGDLS, CDR2 YYNGEE. The J segment lost 0 bases and the V segment lost 8 bases, leaving 1 base of the junction unmatched. This CDR3 region has 13 residues. The CDR3 nucleotides are TGTGCCAGTACAGGGGGTAGCAATCAGCCCCAGCATTTT. Protein sequence: CASTGGSNQPQHF.

There are a few counts of this clone. V is TRBV6-8 and J is TRBJ2-7; D possibly corresponds to TRBD1 (6 bases). Germline V lookup: CDR1 MNHGY, CDR2 SAAAGT. With 6 bases removed from V and 2 bases from J, the gap between germline ends came to 14 bases. CDR3 size: 14 residues. The CDR3 DNA sequence: TGTGCCAGCAGCTTCCTGGGGGCAACCTACGAGCAGTACTTC. Its translation: CASSFLGATYEQYF.

This clone was detected a few times. One end of the junction fails to match germline, which may point to a read error. The rearrangement joins TRBV6-1 to TRBJ1-1; 8 bases match TRBD1. Germline values: CDR1 MNHNS, CDR2 SASEGT. CDR3 length equals 14 residues. In DNA, the CDR3 is TGTGCCAGTAGTGAAGACAGGGGAGACACTGAAGCTTTCTTT. Protein: CASSEDRGDTEAFF.

The V and J genes are TRBV29-1 and TRBJ2-1; TRBD1 aligns across 7 bases. The CDR3 totals 15 residues. Germline V CDR1 and CDR2: SQVTM, ANQGSEA. Trimming took 1 base from V and 3 from J; bases not matched to a gene: 6. The CDR3 loop reads CSVEVWDSRYNEQFF. The CDR3 nucleotides are TGCAGCGTTGAAGTGTGGGACAGTCGCTACAATGAGCAGTTCTTC.

The V call is TRBV16, the J call TRBJ2-5, with 9 nucleotides matching TRBD1. V lost 4 bases, J lost 3 bases, and 3 bases stayed unmatched. The V gene's germline CDR1 is KGHSY and CDR2 FQNENV. The CDR3 is 14 residues long. CDR3 nucleotide sequence: TGTGCCAGCAGCCGACGGACAGGGGAAGAGACCCAGTACTTC. It yields the protein CASSRRTGEETQYF.

This clone was detected once. The V call is TRBV28, the J call TRBJ2-6; the D is unclear. The CDR3 spans 18 residues. V gave up 4 bases and J gave up 0 bases, with 16 bases separating them. Germline values: CDR1 MDHEN, CDR2 SYDVKM. The CDR3 region has the DNA TGTGCCAGCAGTTCCTATAAGGGCCGGCGCTCTGGGGCCAACGTCCTGACTTTC. As protein: CASSSYKGRRSGANVLTF.

The rearrangement links TRBV14 to TRBJ1-1; possibly TRBD1 for D (5 bases). CDR3 length equals 14 residues. V lost 3 bases and J lost 6, with 14 bases in between. Germline lookup yields CDR1 SGHDN and CDR2 FVKESK. The CDR3 DNA sequence: TGTGCCAGCAGCCAGGTGAGGGGCCAATCTGAAGCTTTCTTT. It specifies CASSQVRGQSEAFF.

The chain combines TRBV9 with TRBJ1-4; a weak D match, TRBD1 (6 bases). Germline CDR1 is SGDLS and CDR2 is YYNGEE. The CDR3 runs 15 residues. Trimming took 1 base from V and 5 from J, leaving 12 bases between them. The CDR3 DNA sequence: TGTGCCAGCAGCGTACAGCCGGGGGGCAATGAAAAACTGTTTTTT. It encodes CASSVQPGGNEKLFF. Full variable domain (missing parts from reference TRBV9 and TRBJ1-4): DSGVTQTPKHLITATGQRVTLRCSPRSGDLSVYWYQQSLDQGLQFLIQYYNGEERAKGNILERFSAQQFPDLHSELNLSSLELGDSALYFCASSVQPGGNEKLFFGSGTQLSVL.

Only a few counts were recorded for this clone. CDR3: CASSPPGRRRYNEQFF. CDR3 coding DNA: TGTGCCAGCAGCCCCCCTGGGCGAAGGAGGTACAATGAGCAGTTCTTC. The chain joins TRBV7-4 to TRBJ2-1; TRBD2 is a possible D gene (5 bases). The CDR3 runs to 16 residues. The germline gives CDR1 SGHVT, CDR2 SQSDAQ. V lost 5 bases to trimming and J lost 4 bases, with 18 bases between them.

This chain joins TRBV30 and TRBJ1-2, with D unresolved. The CDR3 consists of 13 residues. Germline V gives CDR1 GTSNPN, CDR2 SVGIG (reference sequence). The V end lost 4 bases, the J end lost 6 bases, and 15 bases lay between the germline ends. Here the CDR3 DNA reads TGTGCCTGGACCCTTTGGGCCTTCAATGGCTACACCTTC. Encoded protein: CAWTLWAFNGYTF.

The chain uses TRBV11-3 and TRBJ1-4; 7 bases map to TRBD1. The CDR3 sequence is 14 residues long. V was pared by 5 bases and J by 4 bases, with 4 bases of the junction left unmatched. Germline-derived CDR1 and CDR2 are SGHNT and YENEEA. The chain's CDR3 is CASSPGQYNEKLFF. As DNA, the CDR3 is TGTGCCAGCAGCCCGGGACAGTATAATGAAAAACTGTTTTTT. The whole variable domain, filled in from reference TRBV11-3 and TRBJ1-4, reads EAGVVQSPRYKIIEKKQPVAFWCNPISGHNTLYWYLQNLGQGPELLIRYENEEAVDDSQLPKDRFSAERLKGVDSTLKIQPAELGDSAVYLCASSPGQYNEKLFFGSGTQLSVL.

This chain joins TRBV19 and TRBJ1-4, with unresolved D. This CDR3 is built from 12 residues. V lost 3 bases and J 7 bases, leaving 6 bases between the germline ends. From germline, CDR1 is LNHDA and CDR2 SQIVND (reference sequence). CDR3 residues: CASSMNLEKLFF. The CDR3 nucleotides are TGTGCCAGTAGTATGAACCTTGAAAAACTGTTTTTT. Based on the CDR3 plus reference TRBV19 and TRBJ1-4, the full variable domain is DGGITQSPKYLFRKEGQNVTLSCEQNLNHDAMYWYRQDPGQGLRLIYYSQIVNDFQKGDIAEGYSVSREKKESFPLTVTSAQKNPTAFYLCASSMNLEKLFFGSGTQLSVL.

This chain joins TRBV28 and TRBJ1-2; no clear D gene. Germline V lookup: CDR1 MDHEN, CDR2 SYDVKM. The CDR3 sequence is 13 residues long. Between the trimmed V and J ends, which lost 7 bases and 5 bases, there was a span of 14 bases. CDR3 sequence (DNA): TGTGCCAGCATCCCTTCCGGGAATTATGGCTACACCTTC. Its translation is CASIPSGNYGYTF.

This clone is large by share. J is TRBJ1-2 and V is TRBV11-3, with TRBD1 matching 9 bases. This CDR3 region has 14 residues. The germline V gene has CDR1 SGHNT and CDR2 YENEEA. The junction had 6 bases not matched to a gene; V was cut back by 4 bases and J by 6 bases. In nucleotides, the CDR3 is TGTGCCAGCAGCTCCGGGACAGGGTGGAATGGCTACACCTTC. Translation: CASSSGTGWNGYTF. Based on the CDR3 plus reference TRBV11-3 and TRBJ1-2, the full variable domain is EAGVVQSPRYKIIEKKQPVAFWCNPISGHNTLYWYLQNLGQGPELLIRYENEEAVDDSQLPKDRFSAERLKGVDSTLKIQPAELGDSAVYLCASSSGTGWNGYTFGSGTRLTVV.

This clone appeared once. A junction end diverges from the germline sequence, so it may reflect a read error. V is TRBV28 and J is TRBJ2-3; 7 bases match TRBD2. The CDR3 covers 13 residues. Germline V lookup: CDR1 MDHEN, CDR2 SYDVKM. CDR3 nucleotides: TGTGTCAGCAACGCGGGAGCCACAGATACGCAGTATTTT. Residues: CVSNAGATDTQYF.

The chain uses TRBV29-1 and TRBJ2-4; 8 bases map to TRBD1. The trim removed 6 bases at V and 7 bases at J, leaving 5 bases unmatched. This CDR3 comprises 12 residues. Germline CDR1 SQVTM, CDR2 ANQGSEA. The CDR3: CSVVTGGNIQYF. The CDR3 DNA reads as TGCAGCGTCGTTACAGGGGGGAACATTCAGTACTTC.

This chain links TRBV28 with TRBJ1-4; 7 bases fit TRBD1. Germline V CDR1 and CDR2: MDHEN, SYDVKM. V gave up 7 bases and J gave up 7 bases; unmatched junction bases: 15. This CDR3 has 16 amino acids. CDR3 region: CASTTLSGTETEKLFF. CDR3 sequence (DNA): TGTGCCAGCACCACTTTGAGTGGGACAGAGACTGAAAAACTGTTTTTT.

The table lists this clone with a few counts. The gene calls are TRBV11-3 and TRBJ2-1; TRBD2 aligns across 10 bases. Germline trimming cut 2 bases from V and 7 bases from J; bases unmatched to any gene: 5. The CDR3 totals 15 residues. Germline CDR1 is SGHNT and CDR2 is YENEEA. The CDR3: CASSLSSGGANEQFF. The DNA for the CDR3 is TGTGCCAGCAGCTTATCAAGCGGGGGGGCGAATGAGCAGTTCTTC. Full variable domain (missing parts from reference TRBV11-3 and TRBJ2-1): EAGVVQSPRYKIIEKKQPVAFWCNPISGHNTLYWYLQNLGQGPELLIRYENEEAVDDSQLPKDRFSAERLKGVDSTLKIQPAELGDSAVYLCASSLSSGGANEQFFGPGTRLTVL.

The chain combines TRBV28 with TRBJ2-3; 9 positions match TRBD2. The CDR3 is 17 residues long. Trimming cost V 6 bases and J 4 bases; bases outside gene matches: 14. The germline gives CDR1 MDHEN, CDR2 SYDVKM. The CDR3 DNA reads as TGTGCCAGCAGCCCCCCCCTAGCGGGATTTGGTGCAGATACGCAGTATTTT. It codes for CASSPPLAGFGADTQYF. The full variable domain, with the rest looked up from reference TRBV28 and TRBJ2-3, is DVKVTQSSRYLVKRTGEKVFLECVQDMDHENMFWYRQDPGLGLRLIYFSYDVKMKEKGDIPEGYSVSREKKERFSLILESASTNQTSMYLCASSPPLAGFGADTQYFGPGTRLTVL.